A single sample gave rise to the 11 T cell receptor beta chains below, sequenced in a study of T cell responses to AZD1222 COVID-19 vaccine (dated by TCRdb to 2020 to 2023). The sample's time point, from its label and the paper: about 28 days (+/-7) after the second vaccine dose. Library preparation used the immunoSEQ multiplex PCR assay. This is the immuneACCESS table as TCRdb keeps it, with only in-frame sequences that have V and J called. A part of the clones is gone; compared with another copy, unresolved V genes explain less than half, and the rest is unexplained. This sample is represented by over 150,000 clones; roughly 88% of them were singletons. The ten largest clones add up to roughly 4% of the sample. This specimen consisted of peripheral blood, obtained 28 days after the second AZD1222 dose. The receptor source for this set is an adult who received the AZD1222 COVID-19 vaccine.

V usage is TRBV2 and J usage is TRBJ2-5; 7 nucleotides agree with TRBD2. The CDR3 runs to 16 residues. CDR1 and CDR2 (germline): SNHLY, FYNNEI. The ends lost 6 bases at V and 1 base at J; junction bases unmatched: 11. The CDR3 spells CASRAHFLAVQETQYF. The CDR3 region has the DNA TGTGCCAGCAGGGCCCACTTTCTAGCGGTCCAAGAGACCCAGTACTTC.

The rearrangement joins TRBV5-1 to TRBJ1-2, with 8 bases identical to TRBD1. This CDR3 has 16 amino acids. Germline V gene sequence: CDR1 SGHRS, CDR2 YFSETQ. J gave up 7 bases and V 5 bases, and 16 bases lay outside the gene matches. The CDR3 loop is CASSQQLQGAGGGYTF. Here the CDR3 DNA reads TGCGCCAGCAGTCAGCAGCTGCAGGGGGCAGGTGGTGGCTACACCTTC.

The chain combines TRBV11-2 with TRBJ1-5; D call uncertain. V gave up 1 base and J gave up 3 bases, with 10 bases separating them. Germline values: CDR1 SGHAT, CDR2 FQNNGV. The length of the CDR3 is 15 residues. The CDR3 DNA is TGTGCCAGCAGCTTAGGGGTCCTGCTCAATCAGCCCCAGCATTTT. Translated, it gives CASSLGVLLNQPQHF.

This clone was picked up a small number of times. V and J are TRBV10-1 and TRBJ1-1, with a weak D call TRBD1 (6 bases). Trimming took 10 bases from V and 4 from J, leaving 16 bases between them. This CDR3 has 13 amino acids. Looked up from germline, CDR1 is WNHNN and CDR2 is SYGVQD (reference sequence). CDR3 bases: TGCGCCACCTCGGCGAGGGGGATCACTGAAGCTTTCTTT. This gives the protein CATSARGITEAFF.

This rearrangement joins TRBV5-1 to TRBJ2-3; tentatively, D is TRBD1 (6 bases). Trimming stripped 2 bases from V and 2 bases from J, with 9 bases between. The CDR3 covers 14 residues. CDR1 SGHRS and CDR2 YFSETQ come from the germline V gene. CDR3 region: CASSLGQLTDTQYF. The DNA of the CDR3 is TGCGCCAGCAGCTTAGGACAGCTCACAGATACGCAGTATTTT.

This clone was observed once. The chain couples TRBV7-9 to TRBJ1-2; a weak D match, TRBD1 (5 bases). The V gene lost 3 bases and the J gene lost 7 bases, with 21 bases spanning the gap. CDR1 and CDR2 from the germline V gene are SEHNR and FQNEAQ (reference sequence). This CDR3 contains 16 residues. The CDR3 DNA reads TGTGCCAGCAGCTTTTTCCCTAATGGAGGGGCGGGTGGCTACACCTTC. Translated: CASSFFPNGGAGGYTF.

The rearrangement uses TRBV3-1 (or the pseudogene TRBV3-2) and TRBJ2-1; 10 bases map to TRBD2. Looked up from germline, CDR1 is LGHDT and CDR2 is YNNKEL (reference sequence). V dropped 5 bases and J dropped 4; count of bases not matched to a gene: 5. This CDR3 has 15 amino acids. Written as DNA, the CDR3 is TGTGCCAGCAGCTACAGCGGGGGGGTTTACAATGAGCAGTTCTTC. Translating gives CASSYSGGVYNEQFF.

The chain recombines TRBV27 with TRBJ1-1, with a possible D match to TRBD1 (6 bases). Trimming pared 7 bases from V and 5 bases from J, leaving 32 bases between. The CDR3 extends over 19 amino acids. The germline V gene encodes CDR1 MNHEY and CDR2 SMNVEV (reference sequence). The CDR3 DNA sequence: TGTGCCAGCAAGGCCTCCGCAGGGGAAATCTTGGGAGTATGGACTGAAGCTTTCTTT. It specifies CASKASAGEILGVWTEAFF.

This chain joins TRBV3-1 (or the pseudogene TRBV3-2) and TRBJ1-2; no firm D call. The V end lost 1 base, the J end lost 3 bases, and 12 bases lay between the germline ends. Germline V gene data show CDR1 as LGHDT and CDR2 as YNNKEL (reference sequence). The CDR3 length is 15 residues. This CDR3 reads CASSQVFATDYGYTF. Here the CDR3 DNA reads TGTGCCAGCAGCCAAGTCTTCGCAACAGACTATGGCTACACCTTC.

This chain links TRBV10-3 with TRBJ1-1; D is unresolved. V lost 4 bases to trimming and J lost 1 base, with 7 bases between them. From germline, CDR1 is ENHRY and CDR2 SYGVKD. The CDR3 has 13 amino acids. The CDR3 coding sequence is TGTGCCATCAGTGCTGATCAGAACACTGAAGCTTTCTTT. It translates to CAISADQNTEAFF.

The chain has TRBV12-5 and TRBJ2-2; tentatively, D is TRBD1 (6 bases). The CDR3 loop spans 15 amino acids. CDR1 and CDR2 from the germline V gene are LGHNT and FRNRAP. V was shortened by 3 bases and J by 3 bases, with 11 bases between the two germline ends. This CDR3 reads CASGLRTADTGELFF. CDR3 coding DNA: TGTGCTAGTGGTTTAAGGACAGCGGACACCGGGGAGCTGTTTTTT. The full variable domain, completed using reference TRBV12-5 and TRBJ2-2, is DARVTQTPRHKVTEMGQEVTMRCQPILGHNTVFWYRQTMMQGLELLAYFRNRAPLDDSGMPKDRFSAEMPDATLATLKIQPSEPRDSAVYFCASGLRTADTGELFFGEGSRLTVL.